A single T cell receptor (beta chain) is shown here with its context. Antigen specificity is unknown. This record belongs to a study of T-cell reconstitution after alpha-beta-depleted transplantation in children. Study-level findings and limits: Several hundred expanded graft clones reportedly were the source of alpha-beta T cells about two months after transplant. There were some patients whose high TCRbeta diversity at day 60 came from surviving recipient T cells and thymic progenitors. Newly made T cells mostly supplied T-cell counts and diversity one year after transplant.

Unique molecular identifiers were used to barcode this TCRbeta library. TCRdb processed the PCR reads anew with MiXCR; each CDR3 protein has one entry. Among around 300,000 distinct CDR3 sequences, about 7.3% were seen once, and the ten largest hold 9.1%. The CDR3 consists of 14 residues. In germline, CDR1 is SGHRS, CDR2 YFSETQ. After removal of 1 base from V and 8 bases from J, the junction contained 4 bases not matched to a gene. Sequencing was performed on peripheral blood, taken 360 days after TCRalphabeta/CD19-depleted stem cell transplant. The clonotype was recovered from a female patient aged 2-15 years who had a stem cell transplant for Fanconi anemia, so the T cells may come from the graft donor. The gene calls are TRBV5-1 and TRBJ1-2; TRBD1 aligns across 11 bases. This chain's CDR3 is CASSLTDRGLGYTF. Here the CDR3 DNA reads TGCGCCAGCAGCTTGACGGACAGGGGGCTCGGCTACACCTTC.